This is a list of T cell receptor beta chains from one sample in a study of control samples from healthy donors and cancer patients. The assay was immunoSEQ multiplex PCR, and TCRdb's table has in-frame clones only and misses some. Among over 10,000 clones listed, approximately 77% were seen once. The material sequenced was formalin-fixed, paraffin-embedded tissue. All receptors come from a male donor with melanoma. The CDR3 runs from the conserved cysteine through the conserved F or W. A D gene is named only where the DNA matches it firmly. The size field is filled for only some rows; it gives once, few, many or a size class.

j_call	cdr3_length	v_call	d_call	clone_size	cdr3_nt	cdr3_aa
TRBJ1-3	16	TRBV28	.	few	TGTGCCAGCAGTTCGCCACAGGGAAACTCTGGAAACACCATATATTTT	CASSSPQGNSGNTIYF
TRBJ2-5	13	TRBV14	.	few	TGTGCCAGCAGCCAAGACGGGGAAGAGACCCAGTACTTC	CASSQDGEETQYF
TRBJ2-6	16	TRBV7-9	.	few	TGTGCCAGCAGCTCCGCCCTGTCCTCTGGGGCCAACGTCCTGACTTTC	CASSSALSSGANVLTF
TRBJ1-2	13	TRBV14	.	few	TGTGCCAGCAGCCCGGGGGTGAGCTATGGCTACACCTTC	CASSPGVSYGYTF
TRBJ1-1	12	TRBV29-1	TRBD1	once	TGCAGCGTTTCAGGGGGTGACACTGAAGCTTTCTTT	CSVSGGDTEAFF
TRBJ2-3	13	TRBV7-3	.	.	TGTGCCAGCAGCCTACCCGGCACAGATACGCAGTATTTT	CASSLPGTDTQYF
TRBJ2-7	15	TRBV7-2	TRBD1	.	TGTGCCAGCAGCCTCGGACAGGGTCTTTTTTACGAGCAGTACTTC	CASSLGQGLFYEQYF
TRBJ2-7	15	TRBV6-2/TRBV6-3	.	once	TGTGCCAGCAGTCAACAAACAGGGAAAACCCACGAGCAGTACTTC	CASSQQTGKTHEQYF
TRBJ1-2	15	TRBV4-3	TRBD1	once	TGCGCCAGCAGCCCCGGGGACAGAACTAACTATGGCTACACCTTC	CASSPGDRTNYGYTF
TRBJ2-7	12	TRBV27	.	once	TGTGCCAGCAGTCCAGGGACCTACGAGCAGTACTTC	CASSPGTYEQYF
TRBJ2-7	13	TRBV3-1/TRBV3-2	TRBD2	.	TGTGCCAGCTTGGGACTAGCGAGGGGAGAGCAGTACTTC	CASLGLARGEQYF
TRBJ2-1	15	TRBV11-3	.	.	TGTGCCAGCAGCTTAGGGTACCAGGGGCGGGATGAGCAGTTCTTC	CASSLGYQGRDEQFF
TRBJ2-3	15	TRBV29-1	.	.	TGCAGCGTTGAAGACCGGGAGACTAGCACAGATACGCAGTATTTT	CSVEDRETSTDTQYF
TRBJ1-6	16	TRBV10-3	.	.	TGTGCCATCAGGAGGGACCTATTTCCTTTTAATTCACCCCTCCACTTT	CAIRRDLFPFNSPLHF
TRBJ2-2	18	TRBV25-1	TRBD2	.	TGTGCCAGCAGTGAATGGGCTAGCGGGGGGATGAACACCGGGGAGCTGTTTTTT	CASSEWASGGMNTGELFF
TRBJ2-7	16	TRBV6-5	.	.	TGTGCCAGCAGTTACTCCCGGGACGGGGCCCTCTACGAGCAGTACTTC	CASSYSRDGALYEQYF
TRBJ2-4	15	TRBV14	.	.	TGTGCCAGCAGCTCCCGAGGCGGCACGGGGGACATTCAGTACTTC	CASSSRGGTGDIQYF
TRBJ2-7	14	TRBV6-5	.	.	TGTGCCAGCAGCACAGGGTTCGGCGCCTACGAGCAGTACTTC	CASSTGFGAYEQYF
TRBJ1-5	15	TRBV19	.	.	TGTGCCAGTAGGGGGAGATTAAATAGCAATCAGCCCCAGCATTTT	CASRGRLNSNQPQHF
TRBJ2-3	15	TRBV7-6	TRBD2	.	TGTGCCAGCAGCTTATCCGGGGGGACCCCGAATACGCAGTATTTT	CASSLSGGTPNTQYF
TRBJ2-5	13	TRBV7-9	.	.	TGTGCCAGCAGCTCAGGTGCCCGACGGACCCAGTACTTC	CASSSGARRTQYF
TRBJ1-3	18	TRBV4-2	.	.	TGTGCCAGCAGCCAAGGGGGATCGGCAGACCCCGGTGGAAACACCATATATTTT	CASSQGGSADPGGNTIYF
TRBJ2-1	16	TRBV4-3	TRBD2	once	TGCGCCAGCAGCCAAGAGTGGCTAGCGGGTTACAATGAGCAGTTCTTC	CASSQEWLAGYNEQFF
TRBJ1-1	15	TRBV7-2	.	.	TGTGCCAGCAGCTTCCTACAGGTTTTACGGACTGAAGCTTTCTTT	CASSFLQVLRTEAFF
TRBJ1-3	15	TRBV18	.	.	TGTGCCAGCTCACCAGCCGGGTCTCACGGAAACACCATATATTTT	CASSPAGSHGNTIYF
TRBJ1-1	14	TRBV6-1	.	.	TGTGCCAGCAGTGAACCATCTATAACGGCAGAAGCTTTCTTT	CASSEPSITAEAFF
TRBJ2-1	16	TRBV9	.	.	TGTGCCAGCAGCGTAGATGACGGTACATCCTACAATGAGCAGTTCTTC	CASSVDDGTSYNEQFF
TRBJ2-7	15	TRBV7-2	.	.	TGTGCCAGCAGCGGCAGGGGGGGAGGGGCGGACGAGCAGTACTTC	CASSGRGGGADEQYF
TRBJ2-1	15	TRBV4-3	TRBD2	.	TGCGCCAGCAGCCAAACTAGCGGGGGGTTTAATGAGCAGTTCTTC	CASSQTSGGFNEQFF
TRBJ1-5	14	TRBV7-2	TRBD1	once	TGTGCCAGCAGCTCTAGACAGGGTGCTCAGCCCCAGCATTTT	CASSSRQGAQPQHF
TRBJ2-7	13	TRBV2	.	.	TGTGCCAGCAGTGAGATAGACCACTACGAGCAGTACTTC	CASSEIDHYEQYF
TRBJ2-7	13	TRBV19	.	.	TGTGCCAGTAGTATCGGCAGATCCTACGAGCAGTACTTC	CASSIGRSYEQYF
TRBJ2-1	15	TRBV7-9	TRBD1	few	TGTGCCAGCAGCTTCGCGACAGGGGTGAACAATGAGCAGTTCTTC	CASSFATGVNNEQFF
TRBJ1-2	13	TRBV5-4	TRBD1	.	TGTGCCAGCAGGGCCGGGACAGCTTATGGCTACACCTTC	CASRAGTAYGYTF
TRBJ2-2	16	TRBV14	.	.	TGTGCCAGCAGCCAAGTTAGGGGGGCGAAGACCGGGGAGCTGTTTTTT	CASSQVRGAKTGELFF
TRBJ2-7	11	TRBV11-2	.	.	TGTGCCAGCAGCCCCGGACTCCGACAGTGGTTC	CASSPGLRQWF
TRBJ2-1	17	TRBV4-1	.	.	TGCGCCAGCAGCCAAGGTCTGGCGGGACGCTCCTACAATGAGCAGTTCTTC	CASSQGLAGRSYNEQFF
TRBJ1-1	16	TRBV27	TRBD1	.	TGTGCCAGCAAACGGATCCGACAGGGATGGGACACTGAAGCTTTCTTT	CASKRIRQGWDTEAFF
TRBJ2-7	12	TRBV10-3	.	.	TGTGCCATCCCCCTCGTCGAAAACGAGCAGTACTTC	CAIPLVENEQYF
TRBJ1-2	14	TRBV5-1	.	.	TGCGCCAGCAGCCCTCGGGAAGCTACCTATGGCTACACCTTC	CASSPREATYGYTF
TRBJ1-1	14	TRBV19	TRBD1	.	TGTGCCAGTAGTGTCCGGGACAGGGGTGGTGAAGCTTTCTTT	CASSVRDRGGEAFF
TRBJ2-5	14	TRBV5-1	.	.	TGCGCCAGCAGCTTTGCCGGGTCTAAAGAGACCCAGTACTTC	CASSFAGSKETQYF
TRBJ2-3	15	TRBV7-2	.	.	TGTGCCAGCAGCTTATTTCCCAGGGGCACAGATACGCAGTATTTT	CASSLFPRGTDTQYF
TRBJ1-1	13	TRBV7-9	.	.	TGTGCCAGCAGCTTAGAATTCGTACGAGGAGCTTTCTTT	CASSLEFVRGAFF
TRBJ2-3	12	TRBV14	.	.	TGTGCCAGCAGCCAAGTTTCTAATACGCAGTATTTT	CASSQVSNTQYF
TRBJ1-1	13	TRBV24-1	TRBD1	once	TGTGCCACCAGTGACCCCAACAGGGGGGAAGCTTTCTTT	CATSDPNRGEAFF
TRBJ2-1	15	TRBV7-2	TRBD2	.	TGTGCCAGCAGCTTGAGCGGGGGTTATTACAATGAGCAGTTCTTC	CASSLSGGYYNEQFF